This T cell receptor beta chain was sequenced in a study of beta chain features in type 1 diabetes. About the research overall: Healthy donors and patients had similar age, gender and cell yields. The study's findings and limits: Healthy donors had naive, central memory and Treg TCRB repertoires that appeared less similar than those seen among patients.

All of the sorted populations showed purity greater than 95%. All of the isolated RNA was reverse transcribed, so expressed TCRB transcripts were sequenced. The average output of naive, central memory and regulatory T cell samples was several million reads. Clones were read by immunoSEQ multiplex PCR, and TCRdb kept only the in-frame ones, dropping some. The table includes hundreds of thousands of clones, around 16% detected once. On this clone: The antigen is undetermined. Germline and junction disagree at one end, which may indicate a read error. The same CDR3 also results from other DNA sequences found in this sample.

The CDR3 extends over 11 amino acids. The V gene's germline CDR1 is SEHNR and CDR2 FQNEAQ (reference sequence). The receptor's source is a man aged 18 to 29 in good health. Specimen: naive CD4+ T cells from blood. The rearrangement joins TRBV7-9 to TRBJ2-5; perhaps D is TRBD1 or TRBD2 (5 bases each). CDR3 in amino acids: CASSLAGTQYF. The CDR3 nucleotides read TGTGCCAGCAGCCTCGCCGGGACCCAATACTTC.